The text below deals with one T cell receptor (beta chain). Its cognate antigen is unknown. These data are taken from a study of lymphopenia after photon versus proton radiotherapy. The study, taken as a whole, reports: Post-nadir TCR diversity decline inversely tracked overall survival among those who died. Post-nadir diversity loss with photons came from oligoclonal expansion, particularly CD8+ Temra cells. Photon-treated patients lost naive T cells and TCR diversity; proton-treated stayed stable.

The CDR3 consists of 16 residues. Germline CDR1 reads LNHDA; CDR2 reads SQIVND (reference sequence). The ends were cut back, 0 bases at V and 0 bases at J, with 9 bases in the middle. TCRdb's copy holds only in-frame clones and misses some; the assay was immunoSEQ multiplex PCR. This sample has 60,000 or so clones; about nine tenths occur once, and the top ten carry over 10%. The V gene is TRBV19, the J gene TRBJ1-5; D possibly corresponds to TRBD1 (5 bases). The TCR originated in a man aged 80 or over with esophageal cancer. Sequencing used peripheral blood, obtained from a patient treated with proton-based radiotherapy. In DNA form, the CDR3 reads TGTGCCAGTAGTATAGATGCGACAGATAGCAATCAGCCCCAGCATTTT. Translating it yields CASSIDATDSNQPQHF.